This T cell receptor beta chain was found in a study of blood T cell repertoires in COVID-19. Study background: Whether acute or convalescent, the COVID-19 samples came from the United States, Italy and Spain. Sources were T cells, B-cell-depleted T cells, or PBMCs; the material itself was cDNA or gDNA.

As originally analysed: By means of reference gene primer amplification, nucleated cell counts were estimated. Measured with immunoSEQ multiplex PCR; TCRdb has only the in-frame clones, and not every one. That table supplies the V and J calls and clone size; D and trimming were determined from the DNA. The table records about 500,000 clones, 89% of them present only once. Trimming cost V 5 bases and J 5 bases, with 13 bases left between them. Germline-derived CDR1 and CDR2 are SGHVS and FNYEAQ. There are 13 residues in the CDR3. During active infection, Seattle patients enrolled and were then monitored through disease.

Input material: peripheral blood. The chain recombines TRBV7-6 with TRBJ2-7; D might be TRBD2 (7 bases). The sequence was obtained from a man aged 18 to 29 with COVID-19, enrolled during active disease. CDR3 coding DNA: TGTGCCAGCAGCCCCGGGGGGCCGAACGAGCAGTACTTC. The encoded protein is CASSPGGPNEQYF. Looking up the rest from reference TRBV7-6 and TRBJ2-7 gives the full variable domain: GAGVSQSPRYKVTKRGQDVALRCDPISGHVSLYWYRQALGQGPEFLTYFNYEAQQDKSGLPNDRFSAERPEGSISTLTIQRTEQRDSAMYRCASSPGGPNEQYFGPGTRLTVT.